Presented here are 32 T cell receptor beta chains from one specimen sequenced in a study of blood T cell repertoires in COVID-19. TCRdb keeps only in-frame clones here, not all; method: immunoSEQ multiplex PCR. This sample has 300,000 or so clones; 80% to 90% occur once, and the top ten carry roughly 4.2%. Sequenced: PBMCs or T cells enriched from blood (not recorded which). The receptor source for this set is a woman aged 40 to 50 with acute COVID-19.

The chain is built from TRBV4-1 and TRBJ2-6; 8 bases map to TRBD1. Germline values: CDR1 MGHRA, CDR2 YSYEKL. This CDR3 comprises 17 residues. V was pared by 3 bases and J by 0 bases, with 4 bases of the junction left unmatched. CDR3 DNA: TGCGCCAGCAGCCAGGCCACAGGGGGCTCTGGGGCCAACGTCCTGACTTTC. The encoded protein is CASSQATGGSGANVLTF.

This clone was counted many times. The chain employs TRBV18 and TRBJ1-1; 10 nucleotides line up with TRBD1. The V gene's germline CDR1 is KGHSH and CDR2 LQKENI. J lost 2 bases, V lost 4 bases, and 10 bases had no gene match. There are 17 residues in the CDR3. As DNA, the CDR3 is TGTGCCAGCTCACGACGGGACAGGGGATCTCGAAACACTGAAGCTTTCTTT. Its translation: CASSRRDRGSRNTEAFF.

The chain couples TRBV2 to TRBJ1-2; the match to TRBD1 covers 9 bases. The CDR3 totals 15 residues. With V trimmed by 2 bases and J by 6 bases, 7 bases remained unmatched. Per germline, CDR1 SNHLY and CDR2 FYNNEI. The CDR3 loop is CASSELGQGSNGYTF. The CDR3 DNA is TGTGCCAGCAGTGAATTGGGACAGGGATCGAATGGCTACACCTTC.

This chain connects TRBV18 to TRBJ2-1; TRBD2 agrees at 11 bases. The length of the CDR3 is 14 residues. The V gene's germline CDR1 is KGHSH and CDR2 LQKENI. V dropped 6 bases and J dropped 7; count of bases not matched to a gene: 5. CDR3 DNA sequence: TGTGCCAGCTCTACTAGCGGGAGATCAAATGAGCAGTTCTTC. Encoded protein: CASSTSGRSNEQFF.

The genes are TRBV19 and TRBJ2-1; 8 nucleotides match TRBD1. In germline, CDR1 is LNHDA, CDR2 SQIVND (reference sequence). This CDR3 has 14 residues. V was clipped by 5 bases and J by 3 bases; unmatched bases: 3. CDR3 DNA: TGTGCCAGTAGTGGACAGGGTGGCTACAATGAGCAGTTCTTC. It specifies CASSGQGGYNEQFF.

The rearrangement links TRBV6-2 or TRBV6-3 to TRBJ1-6; 8 bases align to TRBD1. Germline lookup yields CDR1 MNHEY and CDR2 SVGEGT. Trimming at V came to 5 bases and at J to 9 bases, leaving 9 bases not matched to a gene. The CDR3 has 15 residues. Here the CDR3 reads CASSHGAGGVSPLHF. CDR3 coding DNA: TGTGCCAGCAGTCACGGCGCAGGGGGCGTTTCACCCCTCCACTTT.

V gene TRBV11-3 combines with J gene TRBJ1-5; D gene unclear. Germline CDR1 SGHNT, CDR2 YENEEA. The CDR3 has 15 amino acids. Deletions cut 6 bases from V and 10 bases from J, with 22 bases between. The CDR3 sequence: CASRVLEREGGPQHF. The CDR3, as DNA: TGTGCCAGCAGAGTACTAGAGCGGGAGGGAGGTCCCCAGCATTTT.

V usage is TRBV10-3 and J usage is TRBJ2-7; TRBD2 matches at 8 bases. The CDR3 runs to 15 residues. The V segment lost 3 bases and the J segment 2 bases; nucleotides outside the gene matches: 6. Germline V gene data show CDR1 as ENHRY and CDR2 as SYGVKD. The CDR3 is CAISERIAGPYEQYF. CDR3 coding DNA: TGTGCCATCAGTGAAAGAATAGCGGGGCCCTACGAGCAGTACTTC.

This sequence joins TRBV6-5 and TRBJ1-1; D possibly corresponds to TRBD1 (5 bases). The germline CDR1 and CDR2 sequences are MNHEY and SVGAGI. There are 15 residues in the CDR3. Trimming left V 5 bases short and J 10 bases short, with 23 bases between. The CDR3 protein is CASSQTGGNRRVAFF. Written as DNA, the CDR3 is TGTGCCAGCAGTCAAACCGGGGGGAATAGGAGGGTAGCTTTCTTT.

To note about this clone: One end of the junction varies from germline; a read error may be responsible. This chain connects TRBV2 to TRBJ1-5; D possibly corresponds to TRBD1 (5 bases). The CDR3 totals 15 residues. CDR1 and CDR2 from the germline V gene are SNHLY and FYNNEI. CDR3 bases: TGTGCCAGCAGCGAAGACTCCCGGGGGAATCAGCCCCAGCATTTT. Translation: CASSEDSRGNQPQHF.

The rearrangement uses TRBV5-6 and TRBJ2-7, with a tentative D call TRBD1 (6 bases). The germline CDR1 and CDR2 sequences are SGHDT and YYEEEE. V was clipped by 0 bases and J by 0 bases, with 10 bases between them. This CDR3 region has 15 residues. The CDR3 nucleotides read TGTGCCAGCAGCTTGGGGACAGTTTACTCCTACGAGCAGTACTTC. Amino acid sequence: CASSLGTVYSYEQYF.

This clone was detected a few times. The rearrangement uses TRBV5-1 and TRBJ2-3; weak D call: TRBD1 (6 bases). The CDR3 sequence is 15 residues long. Germline CDR1 and CDR2: SGHRS and YFSETQ. The V and J ends lost 9 bases and 2 bases respectively, with 19 bases between them. The chain's CDR3 is CATSYREINTDTQYF. CDR3 nucleotides: TGCGCCACTTCCTACAGGGAGATTAACACAGATACGCAGTATTTT.

This clone came up a few times. In DNA, the CDR3 is TGTGCCAGCAGCCAAATAGCGGGAGCTAATGGCAATGAGCAGTTCTTC. This codes for CASSQIAGANGNEQFF. The J gene is TRBJ2-1, the V gene TRBV27; 9 bases are a match to TRBD2. Germline lookup yields CDR1 MNHEY and CDR2 SMNVEV (reference sequence). The CDR3 loop spans 16 amino acids. The V and J ends lost 6 bases and 6 bases, in that order; junction bases with no gene match: 12.

This clone was seen a few times. The rearrangement links TRBV27 to TRBJ1-4; D unresolved. This CDR3 is built from 15 residues. The V end lost 3 bases, the J end lost 0 bases, and 8 bases lay between the germline ends. Germline CDR1 MNHEY, CDR2 SMNVEV (reference sequence). The CDR3 DNA reads TGTGCCAGCAGTTTTGGAGGTGCAACTAATGAAAAACTGTTTTTT. Translation gives CASSFGGATNEKLFF.

This sequence joins TRBV18 and TRBJ2-1, with 8 bases identical to TRBD2. Germline loops: CDR1 KGHSH, CDR2 LQKENI. V lost 4 bases, J lost 4 bases, and 15 bases stayed unmatched. The CDR3 loop spans 18 amino acids. The CDR3 DNA follows: TGTGCCAGCTCACGATATAGCGGGAATGCCCCCATATACAATGAGCAGTTCTTC. Protein: CASSRYSGNAPIYNEQFF.

CDR3 DNA sequence: TGTGCCAGCAGGCTTACCAGGGGCCCCTACGAGCAGTACTTC. This encodes CASRLTRGPYEQYF. This sequence joins TRBV6-5 and TRBJ2-7, with D possibly TRBD1 on 6 matching bases. CDR3 length equals 14 residues. Trimming took off 6 bases at V and 2 bases at J, with 14 bases between the two ends. The germline V gene encodes CDR1 MNHEY and CDR2 SVGAGI.

This chain connects TRBV6-5 to TRBJ2-5; TRBD1 is a possible D gene (6 bases). Germline CDR1 reads MNHEY; CDR2 reads SVGAGI. The CDR3 runs to 14 residues. Trimming cost V 5 bases and J 2 bases, with 12 bases left between them. In DNA form, the CDR3 reads TGTGCCAGCAGTCTAACAGGGTCACAAGAGACCCAGTACTTC. It yields the protein CASSLTGSQETQYF.

The chain combines TRBV9 with TRBJ2-3, with TRBD2 matching 8 bases. The germline gives CDR1 SGDLS, CDR2 YYNGEE. This CDR3 has 17 amino acids. V was pared by 6 bases and J by 4 bases, with 16 bases of the junction left unmatched. Here the CDR3 DNA reads TGTGCCAGCACCGTGGGGGCGGGCGGGAGGCTACCAGATACGCAGTATTTT. It encodes CASTVGAGGRLPDTQYF.

V is TRBV5-1 and J is TRBJ2-7; 7 bases map to TRBD2. Losses at the gene ends were 6 bases for V and 2 bases for J; bases not matched to a gene: 8. CDR3 length: 14 amino acids. CDR1 is SGHRS, CDR2 YFSETQ, per germline. CDR3 sequence: CASKTGGGTYEQYF. The DNA of the CDR3 is TGCGCCAGCAAAACGGGCGGGGGAACCTACGAGCAGTACTTC. The full variable domain, with the rest looked up from reference TRBV5-1 and TRBJ2-7, is KAGVTQTPRYLIKTRGQQVTLSCSPISGHRSVSWYQQTPGQGLQFLFEYFSETQRNKGNFPGRFSGRQFSNSRSEMNVSTLELGDSALYLCASKTGGGTYEQYFGPGTRLTVT.

The chain links TRBV2 to TRBJ1-6, with no clear D. Trimming cost V 4 bases and J 2 bases, with 15 bases left between them. The CDR3 has 17 residues. From germline, CDR1 is SNHLY and CDR2 FYNNEI. The CDR3 bases are TGTGCCAGCAGTGGCTTGCGGGCCCAGACCTATAATTCACCCCTCCACTTT. Its translation is CASSGLRAQTYNSPLHF.

This rearrangement joins TRBV5-8 to TRBJ1-5; D not resolved. The germline gives CDR1 SGHTS, CDR2 YDEGEE. Trimming cost V 4 bases and J 0 bases, with 17 bases left between them. The CDR3 consists of 17 residues. CDR3 region: CASSRGGGSYSNQPQHF. As DNA, the CDR3 is TGTGCCAGCAGCCGGGGAGGAGGGAGTTATAGCAATCAGCCCCAGCATTTT.

The gene calls are TRBV27 and TRBJ1-2; D unresolved. CDR1 MNHEY and CDR2 SMNVEV come from the germline V gene (reference sequence). V dropped 4 bases and J dropped 0 bases, with 12 bases sitting between them. There are 15 residues in the CDR3. The CDR3 region is CASSSWALSNYGYTF. The CDR3 region has the DNA TGTGCCAGCAGTTCTTGGGCCCTATCTAACTATGGCTACACCTTC.

The CDR3 region has the DNA TGCGCCAGCAGTCAGTTACAGGGGGGTAATTCACCCCTCCACTTT. This sequence encodes CASSQLQGGNSPLHF. J is TRBJ1-6 and V is TRBV23-1; 8 bases fit TRBD1. TRBV23-1 counts as an open reading frame of uncertain function. This CDR3 has 15 residues. With V trimmed by 3 bases and J by 6 bases, 4 bases remained unmatched.

This sequence joins TRBV19 and TRBJ1-1; D is unresolved. CDR3 size: 15 residues. V was cut by 7 bases and J by 1 base, with 16 bases left in between. Germline V gives CDR1 LNHDA, CDR2 SQIVND (reference sequence). CDR3 DNA: TGTGCCAGTACCGGGTTTGCGGCTAAGAACACTGAAGCTTTCTTT. Translating it yields CASTGFAAKNTEAFF. The full variable domain, its missing parts supplied by reference TRBV19 and TRBJ1-1, is DGGITQSPKYLFRKEGQNVTLSCEQNLNHDAMYWYRQDPGQGLRLIYYSQIVNDFQKGDIAEGYSVSREKKESFPLTVTSAQKNPTAFYLCASTGFAAKNTEAFFGQGTRLTVV.

This chain joins TRBV28 and TRBJ1-5; 8 bases are a match to TRBD1. This CDR3 is 15 amino acids long. The germline gives CDR1 MDHEN, CDR2 SYDVKM. V dropped 6 bases and J dropped 0; count of bases not matched to a gene: 4. As DNA, the CDR3 is TGTGCCAGCAGACAGGGGGACGGTAGCAATCAGCCCCAGCATTTT. Its translation is CASRQGDGSNQPQHF.

This clone appeared a single time. The V and J genes are TRBV6-1 and TRBJ1-5, with TRBD1 matching 7 bases. Germline CDR1 MNHNS, CDR2 SASEGT. The CDR3 covers 17 residues. V dropped 4 bases and J dropped 0; count of bases not matched to a gene: 9. The CDR3 DNA sequence: TGTGCCAGCAGTGGCAGGACAGGAGAGTATAGCAATCAGCCCCAGCATTTT. Translating gives CASSGRTGEYSNQPQHF.

This chain connects TRBV7-3 to TRBJ2-7; 9 bases fit TRBD1. Per germline, CDR1 SGHTA and CDR2 FQGTGA. The ends lost 5 bases at V and 4 bases at J; junction bases unmatched: 9. The CDR3 has 15 amino acids. CDR3 sequence (DNA): TGTGCCAGCAGCCCCTCGGGACAGGGCGCTTACGAGCAGTACTTC. It translates to CASSPSGQGAYEQYF.

The V call is TRBV2, the J call TRBJ2-7; D may be TRBD2 (5 bases). Germline V CDR1 and CDR2: SNHLY, FYNNEI. V shed 5 bases and J shed 6 bases, with 14 bases lying between them. The CDR3 totals 13 residues. The CDR3 coding sequence is TGTGCCAGCAGTAATTTACTAGTCGCCGAGCAGTACTTC. It yields the protein CASSNLLVAEQYF.

This clone occurred a few times. V usage is TRBV11-2 and J usage is TRBJ2-7, with 7 bases fitting TRBD2. CDR3 length equals 13 residues. V lost 2 bases, J lost 6 bases, and 4 bases stayed unmatched. Germline-derived CDR1 and CDR2 are SGHAT and FQNNGV. As DNA, the CDR3 is TGTGCCAGCAGCTTACAGTGGGGGGGCGAGCAGTACTTC. As protein: CASSLQWGGEQYF. Complete variable domain (other parts from reference TRBV11-2 and TRBJ2-7): EAGVAQSPRYKIIEKRQSVAFWCNPISGHATLYWYQQILGQGPKLLIQFQNNGVVDDSQLPKDRFSAERLKGVDSTLKIQPAKLEDSAVYLCASSLQWGGEQYFGPGTRLTVT.

The chain has TRBV11-2 and TRBJ1-2; D is undetermined. This CDR3 is 14 amino acids long. Trimming stripped 3 bases from V and 8 bases from J, with 16 bases between. Germline V gene sequence: CDR1 SGHAT, CDR2 FQNNGV. Written as DNA, the CDR3 is TGTGCCAGCAGCTTTCGCACCAGTAATTCCGGCTACACCTTC. This sequence encodes CASSFRTSNSGYTF.

This chain uses TRBV27 with TRBJ1-4; possible D gene TRBD1, 5 bases. CDR1 and CDR2 from the germline V gene are MNHEY and SMNVEV (reference sequence). The CDR3 spans 15 residues. The germline V and J ends were trimmed by 4 bases and 5 bases, with 14 bases remaining between them. The CDR3 coding sequence is TGTGCCAGCAGTTCCGGACAAACAGAGAATGAAAAACTGTTTTTT. Protein: CASSSGQTENEKLFF.

V is TRBV7-8 and J is TRBJ1-4, with a possible D match to TRBD1 (5 bases). V was trimmed by 5 bases and J by 3 bases, leaving 10 bases between them. Germline V gene sequence: CDR1 SGHVS, CDR2 FQNEAQ. The CDR3 is made up of 14 amino acids. The CDR3, as DNA: TGTGCCAGCAGCCCGGGGGGACCTAATGAAAAACTGTTTTTT. Its translation: CASSPGGPNEKLFF. Together with reference TRBV7-8 and TRBJ1-4, the CDR3 gives the full variable domain: GAGVSQSPRYKVAKRGQDVALRCDPISGHVSLFWYQQALGQGPEFLTYFQNEAQLDKSGLPSDRFFAERPEGSVSTLKIQRTQQEDSAVYLCASSPGGPNEKLFFGSGTQLSVL.